These 24 T cell receptor beta chains came from one sample sequenced in a study of Ad26.COV2.S vaccination and SARS-CoV-2 variants (dated by TCRdb to the early 2020s). Sample treatment or condition, as interpreted from the label and publication: about 20 received Ad26.COV2.S at low or high dose, single or two shots; about 5 received placebo; per-sample allocation not given. Repertoires of vaccine and placebo recipients were sequenced from samples taken on day 63 after the first injection. The library came from the immunoSEQ multiplex PCR assay. This is the immuneACCESS table as TCRdb keeps it, with only in-frame sequences that have V and J called. A part of the clones is gone; compared with another copy, unresolved V genes explain less than half, and the rest is unexplained. Recorded for this sample are a few hundred thousand clones; around 85% of them occurred a single time. The ten top clones hold 2.9% of the sample.

The sample consisted of peripheral blood, taken in a trial of Ad26.COV2.S vaccine versus placebo. Receptors were obtained from a person aged 18-60 years who received the Ad26.COV2.S COVID-19 vaccine or a placebo.

The chain recombines TRBV30 with TRBJ2-7, with D unresolved. This CDR3 has 13 residues. The germline V and J ends were trimmed by 5 bases and 5 bases, with 16 bases remaining between them. Looked up from germline, CDR1 is GTSNPN and CDR2 is SVGIG (reference sequence). In nucleotides, the CDR3 is TGTGCCTGGGTTCGGGCCCCTGGGAACGAGCAGTACTTC. It specifies CAWVRAPGNEQYF.

This rearrangement joins TRBV10-3 to TRBJ2-7; TRBD1 aligns across 7 bases. CDR3 length: 14 amino acids. Looked up from germline, CDR1 is ENHRY and CDR2 is SYGVKD. V shed 8 bases, J shed 5 bases, and the junction held 12 bases outside the gene matches. CDR3: CAIRPGQGVDEQYF. The DNA for the CDR3 is TGTGCCATCCGACCGGGGCAGGGGGTCGACGAGCAGTACTTC.

The rearrangement links TRBV6-2 or TRBV6-3 to TRBJ2-7; D is undetermined. Germline CDR1 MNHEY, CDR2 SVGEGT. Between the trimmed V and J ends, which lost 0 bases and 3 bases, there was a span of 12 bases. There are 15 residues in the CDR3. CDR3 amino acids: CASSYSALGHYEQYF. The CDR3 nucleotides read TGTGCCAGCAGTTACTCGGCACTCGGGCACTACGAGCAGTACTTC.

V gene TRBV24-1 combines with J gene TRBJ2-3, with 7 bases lining up with TRBD2. Unmatched junction bases numbered 3, after V lost 0 bases and J lost 4 bases. The CDR3 sequence is 15 residues long. Germline CDR1 KGHDR, CDR2 SFDVKD. The CDR3: CATSDLGSGSDTQYF. Written as DNA, the CDR3 is TGTGCCACCAGTGATTTGGGTAGCGGGTCAGATACGCAGTATTTT.

This clone was observed a single time. The chain couples TRBV7-9 to TRBJ2-5; maybe TRBD1 (6 bases). This CDR3 is 14 amino acids long. Trimming shortened V by 5 bases and J by 2 bases, and 12 bases separated the two germline ends. Per germline, CDR1 SEHNR and CDR2 FQNEAQ (reference sequence). The CDR3 reads CASSQGTGQETQYF. CDR3 in DNA: TGTGCCAGCAGCCAGGGAACAGGGCAAGAGACCCAGTACTTC.

V gene TRBV15 combines with J gene TRBJ1-5, with 7 positions matching TRBD1. Germline V gene data show CDR1 as LNHNV and CDR2 as YYDKDF (reference sequence). The V segment lost 0 bases and the J segment 4 bases; nucleotides outside the gene matches: 3. The CDR3 runs 15 residues. The CDR3 spells CATSRDGDRNQPQHF. The DNA for the CDR3 is TGTGCCACCAGCAGAGATGGGGACAGAAATCAGCCCCAGCATTTT.

The chain combines TRBV7-2 with TRBJ1-1, with 7 bases lining up with TRBD1. V was clipped by 4 bases and J by 2 bases; unmatched bases: 4. The V gene's germline CDR1 is SGHTA and CDR2 FQGNSA. This CDR3 contains 14 residues. CDR3 in amino acids: CASSWGQLNTEAFF. CDR3 DNA: TGTGCCAGCAGCTGGGGACAGCTTAACACTGAAGCTTTCTTT. Filled out from reference TRBV7-2 and TRBJ1-1, the complete variable domain reads GAGVSQSPSNKVTEKGKDVELRCDPISGHTALYWYRQSLGQGLEFLIYFQGNSAPDKSGLPSDRFSAERTGGSVSTLTIQRTQQEDSAVYLCASSWGQLNTEAFFGQGTRLTVV.

CDR3 bases: TGCGCCAGCAGCCAAGTAGGACTAGCGGGAGGGTTACCATACAATGAGCAGTTCTTC. It encodes CASSQVGLAGGLPYNEQFF. The chain links TRBV4-1 to TRBJ2-1, with 15 bases identical to TRBD2. Germline lookup yields CDR1 MGHRA and CDR2 YSYEKL. The length of the CDR3 is 19 residues. The V and J ends lost 1 base and 4 bases, in that order; junction bases with no gene match: 8.

As for this clone: This sample includes further DNA sequences coding for the same CDR3. This sequence joins TRBV4-2 and TRBJ2-7; D is possibly TRBD1 (5 bases). Germline V gene lookup returns CDR1 LGHNA and CDR2 YNFKEQ. Trimming removed 0 bases from V and 4 bases from J, with 7 bases in between. The CDR3 has 13 amino acids. CDR3 coding DNA: TGTGCCAGCAGCCAAGACAGGGCTTACGAGCAGTACTTC. Its protein product is CASSQDRAYEQYF.

The genes are TRBV19 and TRBJ2-1; tentative D call: TRBD1 (6 bases). The CDR3 spans 15 residues. The ends were cut back, 4 bases at V and 8 bases at J, with 18 bases in the middle. Germline CDR1 is LNHDA and CDR2 is SQIVND (reference sequence). The CDR3 protein is CASSNNREIGDEQFF. Here the CDR3 DNA reads TGTGCCAGTAGTAACAACAGGGAAATCGGGGATGAGCAGTTCTTC. Full variable domain (rest looked up from reference TRBV19 and TRBJ2-1): DGGITQSPKYLFRKEGQNVTLSCEQNLNHDAMYWYRQDPGQGLRLIYYSQIVNDFQKGDIAEGYSVSREKKESFPLTVTSAQKNPTAFYLCASSNNREIGDEQFFGPGTRLTVL.

The chain links TRBV7-9 to TRBJ1-1, with D perhaps TRBD1 (5 bases). With 4 bases removed from V and 2 bases from J, the gap between germline ends came to 14 bases. The length of the CDR3 is 15 residues. CDR1 and CDR2 from the germline V gene are SEHNR and FQNEAQ (reference sequence). The CDR3 DNA is TGTGCCAGCAGCTATAGCGGGACTGCTAACACTGAAGCTTTCTTT. Translation: CASSYSGTANTEAFF. The variable domain in full, with the rest retrieved from reference TRBV7-9 and TRBJ1-1, is DTGVSQNPRHKITKRGQNVTFRCDPISEHNRLYWYRQTLGQGPEFLTYFQNEAQLEKSRLLSDRFSAERPKGSFSTLEIQRTEQGDSAMYLCASSYSGTANTEAFFGQGTRLTVV.

Worth noting for this clone: The identical CDR3 is also encoded by other nucleotide sequences in the sample. This sequence joins TRBV4-3 and TRBJ2-3; the D gene is possibly TRBD2 (6 bases). The CDR3 spans 14 residues. CDR1 is LGHNA, CDR2 YSLEER, per germline. V shed 4 bases and J shed 2 bases, with 10 bases lying between them. CDR3: CASSPGTFTDTQYF. The CDR3 DNA sequence: TGCGCCAGCAGCCCGGGGACTTTCACAGATACGCAGTATTTT.

The chain joins TRBV23-1 to TRBJ2-1; the D call may be TRBD1 or TRBD2 (5 bases each). TRBV23-1 is treated as an ORF (open reading frame) with a function not yet certain. V lost 0 bases and J lost 4, with 19 bases in between. The CDR3 length is 18 residues. DNA of the CDR3: TGCGCCAGCAGTCAATCGAGGGGTCTCAGTCCCATATACAATGAGCAGTTCTTC. It specifies CASSQSRGLSPIYNEQFF.

The sample holds a few counts of this clone. J is TRBJ2-1 and V is TRBV24-1; 9 bases fit TRBD1. The CDR3 is 15 residues long. With 1 base clipped from V and 9 bases from J, the junction kept 6 bases outside the gene matches. The V gene's germline CDR1 is KGHDR and CDR2 SFDVKD. CDR3 loop: CATSDFGQGRGEQFF. The CDR3 region has the DNA TGTGCCACCAGTGATTTCGGACAGGGGCGAGGTGAGCAGTTCTTC.

This clone has only one observation. The J gene is TRBJ1-5, the V gene TRBV19; tentatively, D is TRBD1 (5 bases). Germline loops: CDR1 LNHDA, CDR2 SQIVND (reference sequence). Trimming left V 7 bases short and J 2 bases short, with 15 bases between. The CDR3 loop spans 15 amino acids. This CDR3 is CASTTTEIRNQPQHF. CDR3 nucleotides: TGTGCCAGTACCACGACAGAAATCCGCAATCAGCCCCAGCATTTT. Based on the CDR3 plus reference TRBV19 and TRBJ1-5, the full variable domain is DGGITQSPKYLFRKEGQNVTLSCEQNLNHDAMYWYRQDPGQGLRLIYYSQIVNDFQKGDIAEGYSVSREKKESFPLTVTSAQKNPTAFYLCASTTTEIRNQPQHFGDGTRLSIL.

The chain couples TRBV27 to TRBJ2-7; D tentatively reads TRBD1 or TRBD2 (5 bases each). The germline gives CDR1 MNHEY, CDR2 SMNVEV (reference sequence). V was trimmed by 5 bases and J by 5 bases, leaving 25 bases between them. This CDR3 spans 17 amino acids. Here the CDR3 reads CASSPSFGDLPPDEQYF. In nucleotides, the CDR3 is TGTGCCAGCAGTCCCTCCTTTGGGGACCTCCCTCCGGACGAGCAGTACTTC.

This clone occurred once. This chain connects TRBV7-9 to TRBJ1-4; 8 nucleotides line up with TRBD1. The CDR3 runs 17 residues. CDR1 and CDR2 from the germline V gene are SEHNR and FQNEAQ (reference sequence). The junction had 9 bases not matched to a gene; V was cut back by 1 base and J by 5 bases. Here the CDR3 reads CASSLGIGGQGNEKLFF. The CDR3 nucleotides are TGTGCCAGCAGCTTAGGAATTGGTGGACAGGGAAATGAAAAACTGTTTTTT.

This clone was seen just once. The chain employs TRBV4-3 and TRBJ1-2, with 8 bases that match TRBD1. The CDR3 sequence is 17 residues long. Looked up from germline, CDR1 is LGHNA and CDR2 is YSLEER. Trimming cost V 1 base and J 1 base; bases outside gene matches: 8. CDR3 sequence reads: CASSQALGQEINYGYTF. The CDR3 DNA is TGCGCCAGCAGCCAAGCTCTGGGACAGGAGATTAACTATGGCTACACCTTC.

The chain uses TRBV9 and TRBJ1-1, with D perhaps matching TRBD1 (5 bases). Trimming left V 4 bases short and J 5 bases short, with 18 bases between. This CDR3 has 15 amino acids. Germline values: CDR1 SGDLS, CDR2 YYNGEE. CDR3 sequence reads: CASSSRGVGWTEAFF. As DNA, the CDR3 is TGTGCCAGCAGCTCAAGGGGCGTAGGGTGGACTGAAGCTTTCTTT.

This clone showed up just once. The chain couples TRBV4-1 to TRBJ1-6; 12 bases agree with TRBD1. The length of the CDR3 is 19 residues. CDR1 and CDR2 (germline): MGHRA, YSYEKL. V was clipped by 3 bases and J by 7 bases; unmatched bases: 13. The CDR3 DNA sequence: TGCGCCAGCAGCCAGACCGGGACAGGGGGCCGTCTATGGAATTCACCCCTCCACTTT. Its translation is CASSQTGTGGRLWNSPLHF.

This rearrangement joins TRBV30 to TRBJ2-1; 9 nucleotides match TRBD2. Germline assignment: CDR1 GTSNPN and CDR2 SVGIG (reference sequence). The J segment lost 0 bases and the V segment lost 0 bases, leaving 9 bases of the junction unmatched. The CDR3 is 18 amino acids. Here the CDR3 DNA reads TGTGCCTGGAGTGTACGGCTAGCGGGGATAAGCTCCTACAATGAGCAGTTCTTC. The encoded protein is CAWSVRLAGISSYNEQFF.

The V gene is TRBV19, the J gene TRBJ1-1; D uncertain. The germline V gene encodes CDR1 LNHDA and CDR2 SQIVND (reference sequence). The V and J ends lost 3 bases and 2 bases respectively, with 10 bases between them. The CDR3 contains 14 residues. The CDR3 is CASSMKQLNTEAFF. DNA for the CDR3: TGTGCCAGTAGTATGAAGCAGCTCAACACTGAAGCTTTCTTT.

This chain uses TRBV3-1 (or the pseudogene TRBV3-2) with TRBJ1-2; the D gene is possibly TRBD1 (5 bases). The CDR3 runs 16 residues. Germline lookup yields CDR1 LGHDT and CDR2 YNNKEL (reference sequence). V lost 0 bases and J lost 2, with 13 bases in between. As DNA, the CDR3 is TGTGCCAGCAGCCAAGATTTAAGGGGCCTAAACTATGGCTACACCTTC. Its translation is CASSQDLRGLNYGYTF.

This chain uses TRBV2 with TRBJ2-5, with 11 positions matching TRBD1. This CDR3 has 14 amino acids. Unmatched junction bases numbered 5, after V lost 6 bases and J lost 5 bases. CDR1 and CDR2 from the germline V gene are SNHLY and FYNNEI. CDR3 loop: CASSRDRGAETQYF. The CDR3 DNA reads as TGTGCCAGCAGCCGGGACAGGGGGGCTGAGACCCAGTACTTC.